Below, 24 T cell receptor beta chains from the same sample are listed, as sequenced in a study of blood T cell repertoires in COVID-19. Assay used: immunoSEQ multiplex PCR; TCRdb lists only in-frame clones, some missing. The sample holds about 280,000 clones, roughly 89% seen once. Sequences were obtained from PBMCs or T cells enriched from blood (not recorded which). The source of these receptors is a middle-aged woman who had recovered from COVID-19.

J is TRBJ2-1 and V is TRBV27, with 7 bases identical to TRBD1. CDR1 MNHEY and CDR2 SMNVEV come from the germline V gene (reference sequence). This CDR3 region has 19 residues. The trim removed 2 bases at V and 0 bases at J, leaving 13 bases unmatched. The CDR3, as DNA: TGTGCCAGCAGTTTAATCGCTTCGTGGGGACAGAGCTCCTACAATGAGCAGTTCTTC. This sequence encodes CASSLIASWGQSSYNEQFF.

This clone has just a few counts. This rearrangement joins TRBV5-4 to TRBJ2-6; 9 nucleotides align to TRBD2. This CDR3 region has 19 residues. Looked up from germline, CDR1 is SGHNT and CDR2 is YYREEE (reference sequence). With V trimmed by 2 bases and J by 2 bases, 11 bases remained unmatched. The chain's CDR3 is CASSFPLGLAGTGANVLTF. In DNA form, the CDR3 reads TGTGCCAGCAGCTTCCCTCTTGGGCTAGCGGGAACTGGGGCCAACGTCCTGACTTTC.

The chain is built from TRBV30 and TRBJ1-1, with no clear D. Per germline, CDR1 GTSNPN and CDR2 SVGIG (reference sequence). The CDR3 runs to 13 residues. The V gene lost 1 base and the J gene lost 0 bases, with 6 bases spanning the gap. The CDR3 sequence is CAWSDIVNTEAFF. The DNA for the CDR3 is TGTGCCTGGAGTGACATCGTGAACACTGAAGCTTTCTTT.

CDR3 sequence (DNA): TGTGCCACCAGCAGAGAGCCATCCTTTCCGGGTAGCGTTTACTCCTACGAGCAGTACTTC. Its translation: CATSREPSFPGSVYSYEQYF. The chain combines TRBV15 with TRBJ2-7, with D possibly being TRBD2 (5 bases). Germline CDR1 LNHNV, CDR2 YYDKDF (reference sequence). CDR3 length: 20 amino acids. Trimming removed 0 bases at V and 0 bases at J, with 24 bases between.

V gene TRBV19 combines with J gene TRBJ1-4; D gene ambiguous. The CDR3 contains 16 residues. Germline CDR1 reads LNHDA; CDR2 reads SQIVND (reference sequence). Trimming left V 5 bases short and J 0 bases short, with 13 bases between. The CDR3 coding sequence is TGTGCCAGTAGTTTCTCGGGATCTGCAACTAATGAAAAACTGTTTTTT. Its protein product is CASSFSGSATNEKLFF.

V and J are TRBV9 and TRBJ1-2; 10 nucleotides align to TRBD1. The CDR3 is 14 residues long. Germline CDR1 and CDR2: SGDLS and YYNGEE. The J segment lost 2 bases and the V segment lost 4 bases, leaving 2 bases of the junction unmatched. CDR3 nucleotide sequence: TGTGCCAGCAGCCAGGGACAGGGGAACTATGGCTACACCTTC. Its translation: CASSQGQGNYGYTF.

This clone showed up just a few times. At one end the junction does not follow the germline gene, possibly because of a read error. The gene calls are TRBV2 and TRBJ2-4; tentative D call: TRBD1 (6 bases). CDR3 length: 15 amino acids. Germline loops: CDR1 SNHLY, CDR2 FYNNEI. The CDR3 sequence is CASSEGGAAKNIQYF. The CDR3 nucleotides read TGTGCCAGCAGCGAAGGGGGAGCGGCCAAAAACATTCAGTACTTC.

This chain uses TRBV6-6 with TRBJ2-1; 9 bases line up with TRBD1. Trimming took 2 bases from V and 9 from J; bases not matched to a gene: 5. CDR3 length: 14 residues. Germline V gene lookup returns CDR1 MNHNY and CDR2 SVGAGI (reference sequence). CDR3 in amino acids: CASSYRGQGSEQFF. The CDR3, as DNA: TGTGCCAGCAGTTACAGGGGACAGGGAAGTGAGCAGTTCTTC.

This CDR3 is CASSLVGQRSEKLFF. The CDR3 bases are TGCGCCAGCAGCTTGGTGGGACAGCGGAGTGAAAAACTGTTTTTT. The V call is TRBV5-1, the J call TRBJ1-4; the match to TRBD1 covers 7 bases. This CDR3 is built from 15 residues. V was pared by 0 bases and J by 7 bases, with 6 bases of the junction left unmatched. CDR1 and CDR2 (germline): SGHRS, YFSETQ.

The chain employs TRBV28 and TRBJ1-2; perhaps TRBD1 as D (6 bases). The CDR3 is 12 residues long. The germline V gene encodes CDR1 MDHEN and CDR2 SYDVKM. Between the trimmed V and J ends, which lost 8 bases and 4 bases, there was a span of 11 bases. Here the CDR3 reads CASGGVSYGYTF. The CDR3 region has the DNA TGTGCCAGCGGGGGCGTAAGCTATGGCTACACCTTC.

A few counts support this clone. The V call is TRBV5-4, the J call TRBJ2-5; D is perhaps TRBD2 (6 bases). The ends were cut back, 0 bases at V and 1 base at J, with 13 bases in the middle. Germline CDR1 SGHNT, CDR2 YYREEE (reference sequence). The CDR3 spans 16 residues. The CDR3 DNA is TGTGCCAGCAGCTTGGCGGAGGGTCAGATCCAAGAGACCCAGTACTTC. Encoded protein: CASSLAEGQIQETQYF.

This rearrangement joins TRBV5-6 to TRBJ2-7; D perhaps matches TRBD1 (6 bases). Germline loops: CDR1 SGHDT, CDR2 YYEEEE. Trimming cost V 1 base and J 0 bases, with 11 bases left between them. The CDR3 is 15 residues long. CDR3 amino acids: CASSLFDRSSYEQYF. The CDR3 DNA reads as TGTGCCAGCAGCTTGTTCGACAGGAGCTCCTACGAGCAGTACTTC. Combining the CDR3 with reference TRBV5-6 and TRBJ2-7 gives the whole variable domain DAGVTQSPTHLIKTRGQQVTLRCSPKSGHDTVSWYQQALGQGPQFIFQYYEEEERQRGNFPDRFSGHQFPNYSSELNVNALLLGDSALYLCASSLFDRSSYEQYFGPGTRLTVT.

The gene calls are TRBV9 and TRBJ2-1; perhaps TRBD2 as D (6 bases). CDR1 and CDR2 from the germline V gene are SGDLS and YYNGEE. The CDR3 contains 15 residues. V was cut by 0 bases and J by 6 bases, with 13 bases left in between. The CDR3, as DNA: TGTGCCAGCAGCGTAGTTACGGGAGCCGGCAATGAGCAGTTCTTC. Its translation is CASSVVTGAGNEQFF.

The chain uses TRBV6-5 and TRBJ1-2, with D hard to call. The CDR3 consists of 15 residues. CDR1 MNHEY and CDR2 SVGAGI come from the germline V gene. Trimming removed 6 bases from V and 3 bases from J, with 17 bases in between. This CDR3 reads CASRLGRGSHYGYTF. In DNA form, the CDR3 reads TGTGCCAGCAGGCTCGGCCGGGGTTCCCACTATGGCTACACCTTC.

CDR3 coding DNA: TGTGCCAGCAGTTTAGGGACTAGCCTAGACACCGGGGAGCTGTTTTTT. Encoded protein: CASSLGTSLDTGELFF. The chain couples TRBV27 to TRBJ2-2; 9 nucleotides agree with TRBD2. CDR1 and CDR2 (germline): MNHEY, SMNVEV (reference sequence). The CDR3 covers 16 residues. The ends lost 2 bases at V and 3 bases at J; junction bases unmatched: 4.

CDR3 in amino acids: CASSLGLAETDTQYF. The CDR3 DNA follows: TGTGCCAGCAGCTTGGGACTAGCGGAGACAGATACGCAGTATTTT. The V and J genes are TRBV9 and TRBJ2-3, with 11 bases matching TRBD2. Germline trimming cut 4 bases from V and 3 bases from J; bases unmatched to any gene: 4. Germline V gives CDR1 SGDLS, CDR2 YYNGEE. This CDR3 contains 15 residues. Supplemented by reference TRBV9 and TRBJ2-3, the full variable domain reads DSGVTQTPKHLITATGQRVTLRCSPRSGDLSVYWYQQSLDQGLQFLIQYYNGEERAKGNILERFSAQQFPDLHSELNLSSLELGDSALYFCASSLGLAETDTQYFGPGTRLTVL.

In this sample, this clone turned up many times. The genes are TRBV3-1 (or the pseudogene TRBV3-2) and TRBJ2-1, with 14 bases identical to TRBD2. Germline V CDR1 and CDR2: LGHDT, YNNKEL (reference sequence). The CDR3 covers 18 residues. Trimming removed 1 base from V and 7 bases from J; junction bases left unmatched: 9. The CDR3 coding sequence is TGTGCCAGCAGCCAAGGTAGGGGACTAGCGGGAGTCCGGAATGAGCAGTTCTTC. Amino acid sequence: CASSQGRGLAGVRNEQFF.

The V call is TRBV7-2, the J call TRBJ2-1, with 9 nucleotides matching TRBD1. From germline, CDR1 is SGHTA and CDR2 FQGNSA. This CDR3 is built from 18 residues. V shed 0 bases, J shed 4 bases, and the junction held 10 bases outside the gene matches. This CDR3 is CASSLASTGQGIYNEQFF. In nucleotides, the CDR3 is TGTGCCAGCAGCTTAGCTTCAACGGGACAGGGAATATACAATGAGCAGTTCTTC.

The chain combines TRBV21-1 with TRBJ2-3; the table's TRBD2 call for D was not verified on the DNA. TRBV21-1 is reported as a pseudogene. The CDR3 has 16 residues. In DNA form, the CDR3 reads TGTGCCAGCAGCAAGGCTCTAGCGGGAGTCCCAGATACGCAGTATTTT. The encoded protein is CASSKALAGVPDTQYF.

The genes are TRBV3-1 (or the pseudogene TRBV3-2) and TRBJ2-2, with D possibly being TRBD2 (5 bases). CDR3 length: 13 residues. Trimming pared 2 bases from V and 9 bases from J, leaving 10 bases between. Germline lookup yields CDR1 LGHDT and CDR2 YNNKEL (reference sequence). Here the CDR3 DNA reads TGTGCCAGCAGCCAATCACTAGTCCGGGAGCTGTTTTTT. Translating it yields CASSQSLVRELFF.

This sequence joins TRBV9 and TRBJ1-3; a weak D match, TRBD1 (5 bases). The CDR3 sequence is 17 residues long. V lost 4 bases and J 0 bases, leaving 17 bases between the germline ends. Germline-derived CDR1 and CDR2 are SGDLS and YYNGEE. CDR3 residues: CASSPRTLAVSGNTIYF. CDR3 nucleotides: TGTGCCAGCAGCCCGAGGACACTTGCTGTCTCTGGAAACACCATATATTTT.

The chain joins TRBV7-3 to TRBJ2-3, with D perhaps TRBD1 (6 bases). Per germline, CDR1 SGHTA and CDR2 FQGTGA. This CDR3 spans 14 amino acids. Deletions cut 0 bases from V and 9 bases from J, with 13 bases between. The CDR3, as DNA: TGTGCCAGCAGCTTAACGAGGGGGATCGGCACGCAGTATTTT. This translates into CASSLTRGIGTQYF.

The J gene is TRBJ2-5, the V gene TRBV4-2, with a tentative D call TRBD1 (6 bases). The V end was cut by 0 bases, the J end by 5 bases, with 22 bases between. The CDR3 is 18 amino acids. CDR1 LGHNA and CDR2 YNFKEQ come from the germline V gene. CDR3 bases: TGTGCCAGCAGCCAAGATTGGGCACAGGGAACCCGAGGGGAGACCCAGTACTTC. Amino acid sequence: CASSQDWAQGTRGETQYF.

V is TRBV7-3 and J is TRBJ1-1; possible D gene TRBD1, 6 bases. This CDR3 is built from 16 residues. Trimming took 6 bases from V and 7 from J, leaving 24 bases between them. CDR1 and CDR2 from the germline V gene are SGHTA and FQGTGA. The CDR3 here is CASSANSGQRGIEAFF. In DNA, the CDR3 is TGTGCCAGCAGTGCTAATTCGGGACAAAGAGGGATTGAAGCTTTCTTT. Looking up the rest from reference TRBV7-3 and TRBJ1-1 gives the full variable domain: GAGVSQTPSNKVTEKGKYVELRCDPISGHTALYWYRQSLGQGPEFLIYFQGTGAADDSGLPNDRFFAVRPEGSVSTLKIQRTERGDSAVYLCASSANSGQRGIEAFFGQGTRLTVV.